This T cell receptor beta chain was profiled in a study of blood T cell repertoires in COVID-19. Germline trimming cut 4 bases from V and 8 bases from J; bases unmatched to any gene: 15. This CDR3 spans 19 amino acids. Germline CDR1 and CDR2: ENHRY and SYGVKD. Data came from immunoSEQ multiplex PCR; TCRdb stores just in-frame clones and leaves some out. This table has 250,000 to 350,000 clones, about nine tenths appearing once. This clone was recorded a few times. Sequences were obtained from peripheral blood. The chain has TRBV10-3 and TRBJ2-1; TRBD2 matches at 15 bases. The TCR sequence derives from a woman aged 45-65 years who had recovered from COVID-19. CDR3 amino acids: CAISGRTSGGAIKFDEQFF. DNA for the CDR3: TGTGCCATCAGTGGACGGACTAGCGGGGGGGCCATCAAATTTGATGAGCAGTTCTTC.